This is a list of T cell receptor beta chains from one sample in a study of Graves' ophthalmopathy and Graves' hyperthyroidism. TCRdb ran MiXCR on the multiplex PCR reads and lists one entry per CDR3 protein. This table has about 390,000 distinct CDR3 sequences, just over 15% appearing once. The specimen sequenced was peripheral blood. The origin of the receptors is a woman aged 18 to 35 with stable Graves' hyperthyroidism. The CDR3 runs from the conserved cysteine through the conserved F or W.

>TRBV7-2|TRBJ1-6
CASSPLPGNNSPLHF
>TRBV29-1|TRBJ2-5
CSVGGQGMETQYF
>TRBV5-1|TRBJ1-1
CASSLNLGTGGNEAFF
>TRBV11-2|TRBJ1-3
CASSLVPGRYYF
>TRBV5-5|TRBJ2-7
CASSFGPVYEQYF
>TRBV12-3/TRBV12-4|TRBJ1-6
CASSLSGVSPLHF
>TRBV20-1|TRBJ2-5
CSAYQTYQETQYF
>TRBV6-1|TRBJ1-5
CASSKRTANQPQHF
>TRBV27|TRBJ1-2
CASSSDTGMTTSYTF
>TRBV19|TRBJ1-2
CASHSGGGTHGYTF
>TRBV19|TRBJ1-1
CASSMGQGSTEAFF
>TRBV11-3|TRBJ2-7
CASSLDPSTYEQYF
>TRBV20-1|TRBJ1-1
CSARGTVSTEAFF
>TRBV12-3/TRBV12-4|TRBJ2-2
CASSLLVGDLAHTGELFF
>TRBV19|TRBJ2-7
CASSSTRGVYEQYF
>TRBV7-9|TRBJ2-7
CASSLEEGYEQYF
>TRBV12-3/TRBV12-4|TRBJ1-6
CASAGENSPLHF
>TRBV20-1|TRBJ1-1
CSASKGWGNTEAFF
>TRBV4-1|TRBJ1-1
CASSQDLKKGGTEAFF
>TRBV4-1|TRBJ2-7
CASSQRSVRRGLYEQYF
>TRBV6-1|TRBJ1-6
CASSQDRSSYNSPLHF
>TRBV20-1|TRBJ2-5
CSAKTWGETQYF
>TRBV18|TRBJ2-2
CATHARRNTGELFF
>TRBV12-5|TRBJ1-1
CASGSRDGMNTEAFF
>TRBV12-3/TRBV12-4|TRBJ1-2
CASSLDSRYGYTF
>TRBV7-9|TRBJ2-7
CASSPPASYEQYF
>TRBV6-1|TRBJ1-1
CASSEVEVTEAFF
>TRBV6-1|TRBJ2-5
CASRTSGGAIGETQYF
>TRBV6-1|TRBJ1-5
CASSPRQADQPQHF
>TRBV6-1|TRBJ2-5
CASDGQIAETQYF
>TRBV11-2|TRBJ1-5
CASSLSYASQPQHF
>TRBV6-1|TRBJ1-1
CASSDRGKLTEAFF
>TRBV20-1|TRBJ1-2
CSARDPGRVYGYTF
>TRBV6-5|TRBJ1-2
CASILSPSGTGGYTF
>TRBV10-3|TRBJ1-1
CAISESPDLNTEAFF
>TRBV20-1|TRBJ2-5
CSARESGGRRETQYF
>TRBV9|TRBJ2-7
CASSVEPRTHEQYF
>TRBV12-3/TRBV12-4|TRBJ1-2
CASSLGAGYGYTF
>TRBV11-2|TRBJ2-2
CASSFNFQFITEGELFF
>TRBV9|TRBJ2-7
CASSPRTAGPYEQYF
>TRBV6-5|TRBJ1-1
CASSYQGGAGATEAFF
>TRBV11-2|TRBJ1-3
CASSLDRHSGNTIYF
>TRBV15|TRBJ1-1
CATSPAKFGRGTEAFF
>TRBV6-1|TRBJ1-2
CASSGNYGYTF
>TRBV6-5|TRBJ2-7
CASSYSRGTGAYEQYF
>TRBV12-3/TRBV12-4|TRBJ2-7
CASRAQTGSSYEQYF
>TRBV27|TRBJ1-2
CASRADHSSGVNYGYTF
>TRBV3-1|TRBJ2-7
CASSYRYF
>TRBV15|TRBJ2-1
CATRNRVGTNEQFF
>TRBV6-1|TRBJ2-2
CASGGGWTRGELFF
>TRBV11-2|TRBJ2-7
CASSLENEQYF
>TRBV14|TRBJ1-2
CASGRSGGARNYGYTF